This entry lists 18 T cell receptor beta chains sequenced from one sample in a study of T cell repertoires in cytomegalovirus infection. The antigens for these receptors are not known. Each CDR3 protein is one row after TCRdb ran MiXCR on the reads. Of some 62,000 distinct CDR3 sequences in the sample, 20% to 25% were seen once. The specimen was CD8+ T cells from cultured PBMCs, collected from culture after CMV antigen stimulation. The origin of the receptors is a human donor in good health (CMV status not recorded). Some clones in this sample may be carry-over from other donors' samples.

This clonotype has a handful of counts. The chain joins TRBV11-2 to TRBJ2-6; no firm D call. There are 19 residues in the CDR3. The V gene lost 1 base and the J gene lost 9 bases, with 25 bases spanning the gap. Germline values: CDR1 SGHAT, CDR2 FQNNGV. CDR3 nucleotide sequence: TGTGCCAGCAGCTTAGTGCATCCCCCCCCTCCGCCTTTCAACAACGTCCTGACTTTC. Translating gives CASSLVHPPPPPFNNVLTF.

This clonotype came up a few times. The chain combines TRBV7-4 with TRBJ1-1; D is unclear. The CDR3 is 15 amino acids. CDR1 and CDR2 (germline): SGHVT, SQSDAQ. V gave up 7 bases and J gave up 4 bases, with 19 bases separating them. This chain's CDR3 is CASTLTGKGRTEAFF. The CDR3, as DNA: TGTGCCAGCACCCTTACGGGGAAAGGTCGCACTGAAGCTTTCTTT. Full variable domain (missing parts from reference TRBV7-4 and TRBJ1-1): GAGVSQSPRYKVAKRGRDVALRCDSISGHVTLYWYRQTLGQGSEVLTYSQSDAQRDKSGRPSGRFSAERPERSVSTLKIQRTEQGDSAVYLCASTLTGKGRTEAFFGQGTRLTVV.

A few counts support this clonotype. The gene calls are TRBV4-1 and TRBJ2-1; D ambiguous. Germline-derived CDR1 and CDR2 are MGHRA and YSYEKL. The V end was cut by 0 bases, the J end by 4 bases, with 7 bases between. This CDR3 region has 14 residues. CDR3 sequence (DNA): TGCGCCAGCAGCCAAGAGAACCGGTACAATGAGCAGTTCTTC. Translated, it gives CASSQENRYNEQFF.

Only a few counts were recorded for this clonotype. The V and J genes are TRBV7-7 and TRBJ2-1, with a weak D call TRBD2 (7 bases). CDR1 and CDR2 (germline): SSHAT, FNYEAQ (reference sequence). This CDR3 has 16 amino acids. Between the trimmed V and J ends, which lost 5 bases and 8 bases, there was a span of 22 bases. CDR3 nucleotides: TGTGCCAGCAGCCCCTGGGTAGGGGGGGAAGGCGATGAGCAGTTCTTC. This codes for CASSPWVGGEGDEQFF.

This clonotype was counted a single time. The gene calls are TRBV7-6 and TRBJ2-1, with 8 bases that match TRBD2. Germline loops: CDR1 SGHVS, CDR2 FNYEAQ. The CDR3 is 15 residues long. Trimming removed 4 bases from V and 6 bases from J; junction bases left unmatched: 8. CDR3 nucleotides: TGTGCCAGCAGCTCAGATTACGGGACTAGCAATGAGCAGTTCTTC. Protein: CASSSDYGTSNEQFF.

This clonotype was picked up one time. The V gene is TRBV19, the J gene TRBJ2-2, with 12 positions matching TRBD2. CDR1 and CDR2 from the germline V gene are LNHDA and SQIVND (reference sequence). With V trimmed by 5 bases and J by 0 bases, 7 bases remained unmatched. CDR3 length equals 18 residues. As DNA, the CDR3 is TGTGCCAGTAGTGCAAGACTAGCGGGAGACGCGAACACCGGGGAGCTGTTTTTT. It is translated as CASSARLAGDANTGELFF.

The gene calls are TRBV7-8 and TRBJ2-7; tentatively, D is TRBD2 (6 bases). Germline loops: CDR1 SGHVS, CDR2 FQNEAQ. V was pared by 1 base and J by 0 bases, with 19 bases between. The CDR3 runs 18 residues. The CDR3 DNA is TGTGCCAGCAGCTTAGTAGGGCAGTCGTGGCGGGGCTCCTACGAGCAGTACTTC. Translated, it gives CASSLVGQSWRGSYEQYF.

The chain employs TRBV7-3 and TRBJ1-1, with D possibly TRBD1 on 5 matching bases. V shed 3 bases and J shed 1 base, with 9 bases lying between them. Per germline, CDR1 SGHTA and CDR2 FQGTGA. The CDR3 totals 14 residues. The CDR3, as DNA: TGTGCCAGCAGCTTGGGACGGGGGAACACTGAAGCTTTCTTT. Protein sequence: CASSLGRGNTEAFF.

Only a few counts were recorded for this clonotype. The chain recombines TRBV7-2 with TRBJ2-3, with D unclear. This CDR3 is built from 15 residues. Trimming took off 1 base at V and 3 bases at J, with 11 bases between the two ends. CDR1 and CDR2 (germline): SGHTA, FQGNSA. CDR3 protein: CASSLVALGTDTQYF. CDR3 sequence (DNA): TGTGCCAGCAGCTTAGTGGCCCTCGGTACAGATACGCAGTATTTT. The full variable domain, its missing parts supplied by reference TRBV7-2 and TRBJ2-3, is GAGVSQSPSNKVTEKGKDVELRCDPISGHTALYWYRQSLGQGLEFLIYFQGNSAPDKSGLPSDRFSAERTGGSVSTLTIQRTQQEDSAVYLCASSLVALGTDTQYFGPGTRLTVL.

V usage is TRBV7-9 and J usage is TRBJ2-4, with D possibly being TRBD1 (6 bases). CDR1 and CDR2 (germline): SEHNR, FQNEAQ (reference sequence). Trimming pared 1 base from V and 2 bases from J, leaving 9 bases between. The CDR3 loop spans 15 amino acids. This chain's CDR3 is CASSLEGETKNIQYF. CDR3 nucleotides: TGTGCCAGCAGCTTAGAGGGGGAAACCAAAAACATTCAGTACTTC.

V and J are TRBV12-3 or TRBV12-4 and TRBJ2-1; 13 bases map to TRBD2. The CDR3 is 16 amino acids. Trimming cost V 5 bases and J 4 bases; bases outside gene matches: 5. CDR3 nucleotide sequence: TGTGCCAGCAGTCCACTAGCGGGGGGGCTTTACAATGAGCAGTTCTTC. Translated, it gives CASSPLAGGLYNEQFF.

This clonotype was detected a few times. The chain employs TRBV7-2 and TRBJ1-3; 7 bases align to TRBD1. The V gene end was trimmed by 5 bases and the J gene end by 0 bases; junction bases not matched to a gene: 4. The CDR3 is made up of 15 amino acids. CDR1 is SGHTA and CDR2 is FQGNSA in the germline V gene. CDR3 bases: TGTGCCAGCAGCACCCGGACAGGCTCTGGAAACACCATATATTTT. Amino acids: CASSTRTGSGNTIYF.

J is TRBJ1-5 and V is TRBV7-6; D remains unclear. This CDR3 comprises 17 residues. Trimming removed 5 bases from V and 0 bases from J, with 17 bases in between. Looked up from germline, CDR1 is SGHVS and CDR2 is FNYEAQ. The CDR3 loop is CASSAKAGPYSNQPQHF. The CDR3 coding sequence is TGTGCCAGCAGCGCCAAGGCGGGCCCTTATAGCAATCAGCCCCAGCATTTT.

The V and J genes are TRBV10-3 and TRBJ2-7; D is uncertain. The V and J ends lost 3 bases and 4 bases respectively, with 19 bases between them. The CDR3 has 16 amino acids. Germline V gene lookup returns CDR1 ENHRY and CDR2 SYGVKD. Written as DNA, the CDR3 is TGTGCCATCAGTGAACAGAGCGCCATCCCCGTTTACGAGCAGTACTTC. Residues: CAISEQSAIPVYEQYF.

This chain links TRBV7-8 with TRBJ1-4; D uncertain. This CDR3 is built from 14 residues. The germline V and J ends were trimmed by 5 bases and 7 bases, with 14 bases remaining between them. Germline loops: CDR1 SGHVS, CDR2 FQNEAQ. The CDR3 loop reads CASSRTQTREKLFF. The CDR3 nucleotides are TGTGCCAGCAGCCGGACCCAGACCCGTGAAAAACTGTTTTTT. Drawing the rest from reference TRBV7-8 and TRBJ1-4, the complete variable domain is GAGVSQSPRYKVAKRGQDVALRCDPISGHVSLFWYQQALGQGPEFLTYFQNEAQLDKSGLPSDRFFAERPEGSVSTLKIQRTQQEDSAVYLCASSRTQTREKLFFGSGTQLSVL.

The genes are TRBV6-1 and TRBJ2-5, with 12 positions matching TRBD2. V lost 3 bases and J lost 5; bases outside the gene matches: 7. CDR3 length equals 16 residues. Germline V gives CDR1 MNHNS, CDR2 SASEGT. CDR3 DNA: TGTGCCAGCAGTGAGTCTAGCGGGGGGGCCCTGGAGACCCAGTACTTC. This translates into CASSESSGGALETQYF.

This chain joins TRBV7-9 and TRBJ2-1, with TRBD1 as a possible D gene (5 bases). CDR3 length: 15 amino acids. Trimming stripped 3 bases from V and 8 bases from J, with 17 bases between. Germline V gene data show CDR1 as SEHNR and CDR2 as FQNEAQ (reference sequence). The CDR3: CASSFPRVNSHEQFF. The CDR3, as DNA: TGTGCCAGCAGCTTCCCCAGGGTTAATAGCCATGAGCAGTTCTTC.

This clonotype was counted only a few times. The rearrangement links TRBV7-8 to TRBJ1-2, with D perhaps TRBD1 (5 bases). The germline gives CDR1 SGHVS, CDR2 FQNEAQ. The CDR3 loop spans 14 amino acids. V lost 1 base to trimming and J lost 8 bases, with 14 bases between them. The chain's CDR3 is CASSLGGGAGGYTF. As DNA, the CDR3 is TGTGCCAGCAGCTTAGGGGGTGGGGCTGGAGGCTACACCTTC.